This T cell receptor (beta chain) was documented in a study of cytomegalovirus exposure and HLA in healthy donors. General study results and limits: In a later analysis, at a false discovery rate of 0.05, 17,000 or so TCR beta sequences matched HLA alleles. CMV antigen specificity of a few CMV-associated chains was confirmed in vitro. Among the sequence variants, a highly shared cluster was likely an artifact of sequencing.

PCR employed 60 Vbeta and 13 Jbeta primers. Repertoires were generated with immunoSEQ multiplex PCR, while TCRdb's copy carries only in-frame clones and drops some. Of about 98,000 clones listed, over 70% are singletons. Looked up from germline, CDR1 is SNHLY and CDR2 is FYNNEI. With V trimmed by 5 bases and J by 3 bases, 4 bases remained unmatched. The CDR3 is 14 residues long. This clone has just one count. Its matching antigen is unknown. This clonotype was sampled from a man younger than 35 in good health and CMV-seropositive. The chain employs TRBV2 and TRBJ1-1; 9 bases align to TRBD1. Sequenced: PBMCs. CDR3 bases: TGTGCCAGCAGTTTGGGACAGGGAGACACTGAAGCTTTCTTT. Translation gives CASSLGQGDTEAFF.